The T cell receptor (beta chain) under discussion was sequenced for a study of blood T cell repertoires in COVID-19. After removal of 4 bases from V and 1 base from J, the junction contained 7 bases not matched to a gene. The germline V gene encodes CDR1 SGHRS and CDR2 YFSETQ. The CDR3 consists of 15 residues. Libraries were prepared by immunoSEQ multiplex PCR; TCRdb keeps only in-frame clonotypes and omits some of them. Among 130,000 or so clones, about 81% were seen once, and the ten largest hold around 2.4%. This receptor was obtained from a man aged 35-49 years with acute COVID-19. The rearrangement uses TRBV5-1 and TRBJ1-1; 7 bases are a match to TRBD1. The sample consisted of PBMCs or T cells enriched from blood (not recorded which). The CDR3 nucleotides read TGCGCCAGCAGCCCACAGGGGAGGACGAACACTGAAGCTTTCTTT. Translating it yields CASSPQGRTNTEAFF.